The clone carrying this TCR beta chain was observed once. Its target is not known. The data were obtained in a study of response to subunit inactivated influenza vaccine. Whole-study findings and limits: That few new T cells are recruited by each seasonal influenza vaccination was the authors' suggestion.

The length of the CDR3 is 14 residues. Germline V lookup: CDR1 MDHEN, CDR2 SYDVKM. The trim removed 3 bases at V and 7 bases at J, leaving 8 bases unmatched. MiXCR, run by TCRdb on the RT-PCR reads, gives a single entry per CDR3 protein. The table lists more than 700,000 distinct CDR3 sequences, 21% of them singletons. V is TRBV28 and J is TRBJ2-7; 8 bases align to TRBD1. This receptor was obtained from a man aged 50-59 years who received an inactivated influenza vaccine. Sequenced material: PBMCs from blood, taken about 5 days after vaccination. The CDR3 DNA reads TGTGCCAGCAGTTTGGACAGGGCGATGAGAGAGCAGTACTTC. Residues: CASSLDRAMREQYF.